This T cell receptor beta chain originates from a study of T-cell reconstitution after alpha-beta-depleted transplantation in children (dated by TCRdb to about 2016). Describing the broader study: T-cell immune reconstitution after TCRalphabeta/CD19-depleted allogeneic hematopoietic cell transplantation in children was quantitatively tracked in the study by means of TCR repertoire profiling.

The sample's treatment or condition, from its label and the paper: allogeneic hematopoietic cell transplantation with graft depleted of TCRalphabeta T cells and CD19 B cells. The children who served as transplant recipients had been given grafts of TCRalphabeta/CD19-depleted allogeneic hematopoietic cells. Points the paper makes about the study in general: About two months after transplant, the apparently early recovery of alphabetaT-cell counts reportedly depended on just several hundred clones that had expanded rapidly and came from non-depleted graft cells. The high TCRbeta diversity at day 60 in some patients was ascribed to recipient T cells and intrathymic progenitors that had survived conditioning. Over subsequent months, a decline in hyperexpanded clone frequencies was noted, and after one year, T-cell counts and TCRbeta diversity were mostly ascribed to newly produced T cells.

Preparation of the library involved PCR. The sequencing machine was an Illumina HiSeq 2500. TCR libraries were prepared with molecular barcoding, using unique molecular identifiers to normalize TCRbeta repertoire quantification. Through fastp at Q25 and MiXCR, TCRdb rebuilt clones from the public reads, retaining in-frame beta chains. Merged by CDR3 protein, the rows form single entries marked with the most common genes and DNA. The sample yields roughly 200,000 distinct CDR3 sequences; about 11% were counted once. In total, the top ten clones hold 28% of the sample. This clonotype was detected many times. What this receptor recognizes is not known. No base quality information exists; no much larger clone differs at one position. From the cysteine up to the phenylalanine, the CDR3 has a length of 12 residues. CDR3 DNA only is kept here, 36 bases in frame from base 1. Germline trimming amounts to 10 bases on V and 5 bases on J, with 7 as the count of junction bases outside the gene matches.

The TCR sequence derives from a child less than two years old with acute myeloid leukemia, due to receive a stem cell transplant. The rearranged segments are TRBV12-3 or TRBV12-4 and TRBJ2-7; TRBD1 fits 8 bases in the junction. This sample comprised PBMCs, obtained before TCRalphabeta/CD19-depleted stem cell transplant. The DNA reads TGTGCCACCGGGACAGGCGGGCACGAGCAGTACTTC. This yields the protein CATGTGGHEQYF.